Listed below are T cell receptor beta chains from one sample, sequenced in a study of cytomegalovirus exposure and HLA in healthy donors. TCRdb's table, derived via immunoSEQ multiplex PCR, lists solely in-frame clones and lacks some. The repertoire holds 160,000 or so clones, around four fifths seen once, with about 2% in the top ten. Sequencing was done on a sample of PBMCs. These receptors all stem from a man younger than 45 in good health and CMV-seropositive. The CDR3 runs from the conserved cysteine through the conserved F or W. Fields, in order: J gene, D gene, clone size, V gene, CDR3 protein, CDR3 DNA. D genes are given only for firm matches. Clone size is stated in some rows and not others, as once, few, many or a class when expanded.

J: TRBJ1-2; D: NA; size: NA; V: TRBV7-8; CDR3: CASSPLGGINYGYTF; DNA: TGTGCCAGCAGCCCCCTGGGAGGAATCAACTATGGCTACACCTTC
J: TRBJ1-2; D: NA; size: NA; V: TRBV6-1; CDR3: CASSEARAGGYGYTF; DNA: TGTGCCAGCAGTGAAGCTCGGGCCGGGGGCTATGGCTACACCTTC
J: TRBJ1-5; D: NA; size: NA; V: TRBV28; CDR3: CASSFRLRPQHF; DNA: TGTGCCAGCAGTTTCAGACTCAGACCCCAGCATTTT
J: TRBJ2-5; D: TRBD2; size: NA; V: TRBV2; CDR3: CASSSLAGGETQYF; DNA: TGTGCCAGCAGTTCACTAGCGGGGGGGGAGACCCAGTACTTC
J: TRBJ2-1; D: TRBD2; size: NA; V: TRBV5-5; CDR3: CASSVSGGFYNEQFF; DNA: TGTGCCAGCAGCGTTAGCGGGGGGTTCTACAATGAGCAGTTCTTC
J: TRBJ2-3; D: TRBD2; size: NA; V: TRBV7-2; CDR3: CASERGGTDTQYF; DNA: TGTGCCAGCGAGCGGGGGGGCACAGATACGCAGTATTTT
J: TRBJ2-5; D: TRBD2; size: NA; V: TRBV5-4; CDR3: CASRSGGQETQYF; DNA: TGTGCCAGCCGAAGCGGGGGCCAAGAGACCCAGTACTTC
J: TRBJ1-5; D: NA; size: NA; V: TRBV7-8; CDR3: CASSLREGTRGNQPQHF; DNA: TGTGCCAGCAGCTTACGTGAGGGGACAAGGGGCAATCAGCCCCAGCATTTT
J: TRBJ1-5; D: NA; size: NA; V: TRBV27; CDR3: CASSAGGGGQPQHF; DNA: TGTGCCAGCAGTGCTGGGGGGGGAGGGCAGCCCCAGCATTTT
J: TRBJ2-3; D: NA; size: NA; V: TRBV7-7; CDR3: CASSLSGVEDTQYF; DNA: TGTGCTAGCAGCTTATCAGGGGTGGAAGATACGCAGTATTTT
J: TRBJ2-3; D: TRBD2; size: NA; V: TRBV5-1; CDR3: CASSFLAVRDTQYF; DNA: TGCGCCAGCAGCTTTCTAGCGGTTCGGGATACGCAGTATTTT
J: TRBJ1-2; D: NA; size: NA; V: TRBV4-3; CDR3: CASSQEAGLANYGYTF; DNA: TGCGCCAGCAGCCAAGAGGCGGGCCTAGCTAACTATGGCTACACCTTC
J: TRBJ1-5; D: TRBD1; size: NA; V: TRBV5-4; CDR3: CASSLGPTTGAYHQPQHF; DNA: TGTGCCAGCAGCTTGGGCCCAACCACAGGGGCCTACCATCAGCCCCAGCATTTT
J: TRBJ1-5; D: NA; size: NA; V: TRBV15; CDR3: CATSRGLGDAYSNQPQHF; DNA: TGTGCCACCAGCAGAGGCCTCGGTGATGCCTATAGCAATCAGCCCCAGCATTTT
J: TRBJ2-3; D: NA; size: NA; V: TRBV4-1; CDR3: CASSQLKRSNTGDTQYF; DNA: TGCGCCAGCAGCCAACTAAAAAGGTCCAACACGGGAGATACGCAGTATTTT
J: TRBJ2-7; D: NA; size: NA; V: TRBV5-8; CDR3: CASRELPYEQYF; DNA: TGTGCCAGCAGGGAGCTGCCCTACGAGCAGTACTTC
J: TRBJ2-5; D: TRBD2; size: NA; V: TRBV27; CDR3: CASSSGLADYQETQYF; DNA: TGTGCCAGCAGTTCGGGACTAGCAGACTACCAAGAGACCCAGTACTTC
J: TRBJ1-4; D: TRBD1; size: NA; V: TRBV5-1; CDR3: CASSLTGGKCEKLFF; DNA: TGCGCCAGCAGCTTGACAGGGGGTAAGTGTGAAAAACTGTTTTTT
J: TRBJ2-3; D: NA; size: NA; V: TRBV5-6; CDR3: CASSYRASTDTQYF; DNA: TGTGCCAGCAGCTACAGGGCTAGCACAGATACGCAGTATTTT
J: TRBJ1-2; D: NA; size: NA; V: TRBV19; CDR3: CASTSRVTRQGGYTF; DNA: TGTGCCAGTACTTCAAGGGTAACAAGGCAGGGCGGCTACACCTTC
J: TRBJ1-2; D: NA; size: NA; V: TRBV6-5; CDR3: CASSYGVGGGYTF; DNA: TGTGCCAGCAGTTACGGTGTGGGGGGTGGCTACACCTTC
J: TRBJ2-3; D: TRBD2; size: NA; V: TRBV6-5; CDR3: CASSYPSGGLGDTQYF; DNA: TGTGCCAGCAGTTACCCTAGCGGGGGCCTTGGAGATACGCAGTATTTT
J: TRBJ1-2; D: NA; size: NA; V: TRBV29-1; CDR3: CSVEGQGYGYTF; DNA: TGCAGCGTTGAGGGGCAGGGTTACGGCTACACCTTC
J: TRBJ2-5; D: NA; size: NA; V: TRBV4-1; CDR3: CASSQESGLLETQYF; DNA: TGCGCCAGCAGCCAAGAATCAGGGCTGCTAGAGACCCAGTACTTC
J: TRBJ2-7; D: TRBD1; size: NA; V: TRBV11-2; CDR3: CASSSDGTGVYEQYF; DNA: TGTGCCAGCAGCTCCGACGGGACAGGGGTCTACGAGCAGTACTTC
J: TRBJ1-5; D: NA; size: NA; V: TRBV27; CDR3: CASSLGGYQPQHF; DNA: TGTGCCAGCAGTTTAGGAGGTTATCAGCCCCAGCATTTT
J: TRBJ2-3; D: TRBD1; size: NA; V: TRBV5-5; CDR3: CASRMTGVIRHTDTQYF; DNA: TGTGCCAGCAGGATGACAGGGGTAATCCGCCACACAGATACGCAGTATTTT
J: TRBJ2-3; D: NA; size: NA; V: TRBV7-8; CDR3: CASSLAGGAPGTQYF; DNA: TGTGCCAGCAGCTTAGCGGGGGGGGCCCCAGGTACGCAGTATTTT
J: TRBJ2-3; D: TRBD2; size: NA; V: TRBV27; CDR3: CASSSGLAGVTQYF; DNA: TGTGCCAGCAGTTCGGGACTAGCGGGGGTTACGCAGTATTTT
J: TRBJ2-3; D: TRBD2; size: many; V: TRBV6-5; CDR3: CASRNSGASTDTQYF; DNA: TGTGCCAGCAGAAATAGCGGGGCTAGCACAGATACGCAGTATTTT
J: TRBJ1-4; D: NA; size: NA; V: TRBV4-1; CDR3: CASSQDARQGRGEKLFF; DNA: TGCGCCAGCAGCCAAGACGCAAGGCAGGGTAGAGGTGAAAAACTGTTTTTT
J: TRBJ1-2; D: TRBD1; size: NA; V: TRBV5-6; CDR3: CASSLQGEGYGYTF; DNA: TGTGCCAGCAGCTTGCAGGGGGAAGGCTATGGCTACACCTTC
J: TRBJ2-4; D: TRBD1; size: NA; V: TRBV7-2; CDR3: CASSTDRGNIQYF; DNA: TGTGCCAGCAGCACCGACAGGGGAAACATTCAGTACTTC
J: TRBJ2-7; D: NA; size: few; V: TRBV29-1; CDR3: CSVGTTHEQYF; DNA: TGCAGCGTTGGGACTACACACGAGCAGTACTTC
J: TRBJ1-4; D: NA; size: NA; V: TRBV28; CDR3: CASTQGKGATNEKLFF; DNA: TGTGCCAGTACTCAGGGAAAAGGAGCAACTAATGAAAAACTGTTTTTT
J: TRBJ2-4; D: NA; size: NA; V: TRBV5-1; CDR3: CASRSLQSGNIQYF; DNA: TGCGCCAGCAGATCGTTACAGTCAGGAAACATTCAGTACTTC
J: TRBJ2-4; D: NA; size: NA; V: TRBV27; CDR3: CASSLRAAKNIQYF; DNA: TGTGCCAGCAGTTTACGAGCGGCCAAAAACATTCAGTACTTC
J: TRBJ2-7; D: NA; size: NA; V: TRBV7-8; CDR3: CASSLESRDEQYF; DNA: TGTGCCAGCAGCTTAGAGTCGAGAGACGAGCAGTACTTC